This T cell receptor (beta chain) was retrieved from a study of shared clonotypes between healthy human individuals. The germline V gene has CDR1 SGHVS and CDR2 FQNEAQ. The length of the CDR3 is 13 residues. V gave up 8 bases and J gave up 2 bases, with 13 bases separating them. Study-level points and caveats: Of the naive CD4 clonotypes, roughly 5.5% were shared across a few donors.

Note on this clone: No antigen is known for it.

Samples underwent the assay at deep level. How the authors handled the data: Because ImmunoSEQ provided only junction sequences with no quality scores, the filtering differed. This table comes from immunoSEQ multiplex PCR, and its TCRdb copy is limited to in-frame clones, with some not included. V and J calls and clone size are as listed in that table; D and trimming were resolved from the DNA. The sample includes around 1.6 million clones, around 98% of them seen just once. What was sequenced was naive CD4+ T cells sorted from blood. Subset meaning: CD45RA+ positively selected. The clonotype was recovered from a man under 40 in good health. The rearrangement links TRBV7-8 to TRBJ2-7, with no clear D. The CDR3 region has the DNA TGTGCCAGCTCCGCCCCAAGGACCTACGAGCAGTACTTC. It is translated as CASSAPRTYEQYF.